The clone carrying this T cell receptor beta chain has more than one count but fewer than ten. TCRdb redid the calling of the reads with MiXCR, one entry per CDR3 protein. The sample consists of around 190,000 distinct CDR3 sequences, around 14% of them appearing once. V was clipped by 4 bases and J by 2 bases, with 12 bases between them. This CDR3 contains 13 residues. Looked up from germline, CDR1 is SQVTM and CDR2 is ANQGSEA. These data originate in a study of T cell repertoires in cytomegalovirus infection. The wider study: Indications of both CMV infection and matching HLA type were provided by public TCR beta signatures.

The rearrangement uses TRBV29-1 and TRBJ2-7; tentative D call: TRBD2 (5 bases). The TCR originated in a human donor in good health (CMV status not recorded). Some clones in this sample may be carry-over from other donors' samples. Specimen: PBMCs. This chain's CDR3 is CSVVASSTYEQYF. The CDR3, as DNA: TGCAGCGTTGTTGCTAGCAGTACCTACGAGCAGTACTTC.